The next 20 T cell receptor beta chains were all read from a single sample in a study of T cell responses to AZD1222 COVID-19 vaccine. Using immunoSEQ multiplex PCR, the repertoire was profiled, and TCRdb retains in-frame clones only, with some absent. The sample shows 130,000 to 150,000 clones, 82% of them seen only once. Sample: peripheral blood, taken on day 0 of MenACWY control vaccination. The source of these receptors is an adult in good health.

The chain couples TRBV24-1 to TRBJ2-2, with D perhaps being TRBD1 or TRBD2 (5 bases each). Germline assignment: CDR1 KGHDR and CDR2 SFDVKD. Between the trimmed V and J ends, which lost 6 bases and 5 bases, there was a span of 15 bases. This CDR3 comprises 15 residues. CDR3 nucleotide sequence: TGTGCCACCAGTAATGGGGGTGTGGGGACCGGGGAGCTGTTTTTT. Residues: CATSNGGVGTGELFF.

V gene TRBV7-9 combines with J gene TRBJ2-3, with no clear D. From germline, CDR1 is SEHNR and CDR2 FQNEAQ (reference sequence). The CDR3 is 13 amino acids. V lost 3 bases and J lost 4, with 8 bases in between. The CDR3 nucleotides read TGTGCCAGCAGCTTTGGATCCGCAGATACGCAGTATTTT. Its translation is CASSFGSADTQYF.

In DNA form, the CDR3 reads TGTGCCAGCAGCTTCCAAGCAGGGGCCTACACCGGGGAGCTGTTTTTT. Translated: CASSFQAGAYTGELFF. The rearrangement links TRBV7-8 to TRBJ2-2, with a possible D match to TRBD1 (6 bases). CDR1 and CDR2 from the germline V gene are SGHVS and FQNEAQ. Between the trimmed V and J ends, which lost 3 bases and 3 bases, there was a span of 14 bases. This CDR3 is 16 amino acids long.

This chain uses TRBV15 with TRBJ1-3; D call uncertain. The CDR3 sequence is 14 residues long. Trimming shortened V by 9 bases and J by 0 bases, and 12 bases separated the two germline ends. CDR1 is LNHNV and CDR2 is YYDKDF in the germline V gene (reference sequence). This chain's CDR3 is CATSVAISGNTIYF. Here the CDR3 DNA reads TGTGCCACGAGCGTGGCAATCTCTGGAAACACCATATATTTT.

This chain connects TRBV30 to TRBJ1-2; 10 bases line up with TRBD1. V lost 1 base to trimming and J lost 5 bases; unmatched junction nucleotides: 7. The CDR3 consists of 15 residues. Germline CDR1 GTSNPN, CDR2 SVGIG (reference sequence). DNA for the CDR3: TGTGCCTGGAGTGCCCGGGACAGGGGCCTTTATGGCTACACCTTC. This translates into CAWSARDRGLYGYTF.

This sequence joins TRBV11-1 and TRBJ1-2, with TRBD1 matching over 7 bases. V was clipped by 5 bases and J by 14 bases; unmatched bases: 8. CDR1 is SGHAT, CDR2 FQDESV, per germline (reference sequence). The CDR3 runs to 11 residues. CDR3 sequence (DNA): TGTGCCAGCAGCCCAGGGGGGACTGGGACCTTC. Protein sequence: CASSPGGTGTF.

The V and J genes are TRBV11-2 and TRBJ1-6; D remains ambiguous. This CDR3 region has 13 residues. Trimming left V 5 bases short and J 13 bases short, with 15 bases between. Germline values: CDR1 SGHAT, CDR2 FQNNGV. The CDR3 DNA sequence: TGTGCCAGCAGCCCTATAGGGAACTCGCCCCTCCACTTT. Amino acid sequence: CASSPIGNSPLHF. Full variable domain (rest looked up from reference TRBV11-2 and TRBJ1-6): EAGVAQSPRYKIIEKRQSVAFWCNPISGHATLYWYQQILGQGPKLLIQFQNNGVVDDSQLPKDRFSAERLKGVDSTLKIQPAKLEDSAVYLCASSPIGNSPLHFGNGTRLTVT.

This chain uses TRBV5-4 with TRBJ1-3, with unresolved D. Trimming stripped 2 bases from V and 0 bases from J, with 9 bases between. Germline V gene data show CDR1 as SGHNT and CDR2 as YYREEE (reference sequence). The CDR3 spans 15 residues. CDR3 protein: CASSLGQTSGNTIYF. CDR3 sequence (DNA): TGTGCCAGCAGCTTAGGGCAAACCTCTGGAAACACCATATATTTT.

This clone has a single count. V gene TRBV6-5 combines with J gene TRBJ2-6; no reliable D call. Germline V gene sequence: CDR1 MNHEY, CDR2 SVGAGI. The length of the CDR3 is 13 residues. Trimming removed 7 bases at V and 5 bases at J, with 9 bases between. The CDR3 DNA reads TGTGCCAGCAATAGGTTCCGGGCCAACGTCCTGACTTTC. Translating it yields CASNRFRANVLTF.

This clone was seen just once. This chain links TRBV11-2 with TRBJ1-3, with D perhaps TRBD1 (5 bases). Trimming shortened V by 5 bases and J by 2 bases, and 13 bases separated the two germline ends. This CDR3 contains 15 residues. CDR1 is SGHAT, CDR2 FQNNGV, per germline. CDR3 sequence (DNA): TGTGCCAGCAGCCCCCCGGGGGTTACTGGAAACACCATATATTTT. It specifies CASSPPGVTGNTIYF.

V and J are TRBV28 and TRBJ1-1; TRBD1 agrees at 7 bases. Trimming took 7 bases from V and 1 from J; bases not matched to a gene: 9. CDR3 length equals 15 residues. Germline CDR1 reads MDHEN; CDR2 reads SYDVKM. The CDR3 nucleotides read TGTGCCAGCACCCCAGGGGGGGTCCGGAACACTGAAGCTTTCTTT. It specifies CASTPGGVRNTEAFF.

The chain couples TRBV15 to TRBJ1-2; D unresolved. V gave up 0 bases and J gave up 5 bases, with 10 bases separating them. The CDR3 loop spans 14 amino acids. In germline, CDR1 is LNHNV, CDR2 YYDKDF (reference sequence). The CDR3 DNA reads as TGTGCCACCAGCAGAGATGGAGGAGGGTATGGCTACACCTTC. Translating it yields CATSRDGGGYGYTF.

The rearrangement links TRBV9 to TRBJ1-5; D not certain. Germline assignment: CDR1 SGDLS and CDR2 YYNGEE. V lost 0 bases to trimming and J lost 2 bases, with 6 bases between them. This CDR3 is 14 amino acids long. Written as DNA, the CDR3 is TGTGCCAGCAGCGTAGATGGGGGCAATCAGCCCCAGCATTTT. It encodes CASSVDGGNQPQHF.

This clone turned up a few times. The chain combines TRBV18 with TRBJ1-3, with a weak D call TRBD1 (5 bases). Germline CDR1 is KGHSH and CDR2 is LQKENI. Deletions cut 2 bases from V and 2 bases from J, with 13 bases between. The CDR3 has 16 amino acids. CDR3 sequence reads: CASSPKRAGAGNTIYF. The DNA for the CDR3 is TGTGCCAGCTCACCAAAGAGAGCGGGGGCTGGAAACACCATATATTTT.

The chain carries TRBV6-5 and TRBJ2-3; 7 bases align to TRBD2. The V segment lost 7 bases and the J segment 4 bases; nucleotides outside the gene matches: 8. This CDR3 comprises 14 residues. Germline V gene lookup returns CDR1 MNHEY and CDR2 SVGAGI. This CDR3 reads CASTPRGGPDTQYF. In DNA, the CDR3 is TGTGCCAGCACTCCCCGCGGGGGACCAGATACGCAGTATTTT.

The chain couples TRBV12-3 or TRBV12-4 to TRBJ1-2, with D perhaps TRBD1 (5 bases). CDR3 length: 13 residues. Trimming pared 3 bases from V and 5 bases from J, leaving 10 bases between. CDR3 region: CASSLGLRYGYTF. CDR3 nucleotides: TGTGCCAGCAGTTTGGGGCTGAGATATGGCTACACCTTC.

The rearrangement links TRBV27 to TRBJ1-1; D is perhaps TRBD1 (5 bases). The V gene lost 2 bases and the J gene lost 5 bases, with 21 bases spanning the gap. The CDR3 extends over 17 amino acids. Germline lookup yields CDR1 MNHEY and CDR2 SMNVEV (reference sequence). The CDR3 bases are TGTGCCAGCAGTTTAAAGGCTGCGGCAGGGAGGAGAACTGAAGCTTTCTTT. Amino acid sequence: CASSLKAAAGRRTEAFF.

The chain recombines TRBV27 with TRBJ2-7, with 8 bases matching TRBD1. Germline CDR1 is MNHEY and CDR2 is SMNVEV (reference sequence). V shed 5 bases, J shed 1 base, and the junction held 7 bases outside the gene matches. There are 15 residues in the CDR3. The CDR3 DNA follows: TGTGCCAGCAGTCCGGACAGGGTGGGTTCCTACGAGCAGTACTTC. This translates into CASSPDRVGSYEQYF.

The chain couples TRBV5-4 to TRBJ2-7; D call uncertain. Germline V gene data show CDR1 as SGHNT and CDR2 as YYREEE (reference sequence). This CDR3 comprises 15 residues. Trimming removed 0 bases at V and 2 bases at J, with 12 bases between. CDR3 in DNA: TGTGCCAGCAGCTTGGCCCGAGGAAATGCCTACGAGCAGTACGTC. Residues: CASSLARGNAYEQYV.

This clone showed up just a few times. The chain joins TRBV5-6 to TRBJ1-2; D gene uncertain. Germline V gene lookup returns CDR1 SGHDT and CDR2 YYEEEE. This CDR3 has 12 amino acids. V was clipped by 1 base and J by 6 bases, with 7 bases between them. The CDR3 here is CASSLKQNGYTF. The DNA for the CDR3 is TGTGCCAGCAGCTTGAAACAGAATGGCTACACCTTC.